These 22 T cell receptor beta chains share one sample of origin, sequenced in a study of blood T cell repertoires in COVID-19. TCRdb keeps only in-frame clones here, not all; method: immunoSEQ multiplex PCR. The top ten hold roughly 4.2% of the sample, which has about 87,000 clones, over 70% seen once. The sequenced sample was peripheral blood. The receptors were gathered from a woman between 45 and 65 years old with acute or convalescent COVID-19.

The CDR3 region is CASSRSPNTEAFF. The CDR3, as DNA: TGTGCCAGCAGTCGGTCCCCGAACACTGAAGCTTTCTTT. The chain joins TRBV28 to TRBJ1-1; D is unclear. In germline, CDR1 is MDHEN, CDR2 SYDVKM. The CDR3 is made up of 13 amino acids. The V end was cut by 5 bases, the J end by 1 base, with 8 bases between.

This clone was picked up a small number of times. V is TRBV18 and J is TRBJ1-2; D gene unclear. The ends were cut back, 3 bases at V and 2 bases at J, with 13 bases in the middle. The germline CDR1 and CDR2 sequences are KGHSH and LQKENI. The CDR3 has 15 amino acids. As DNA, the CDR3 is TGTGCCAGCTCACCTAGCGGGGAGGCGAACTATGGCTACACCTTC. Encoded protein: CASSPSGEANYGYTF.

This chain uses TRBV6-5 with TRBJ1-1; TRBD1 is a possible D gene (6 bases). Trimming shortened V by 4 bases and J by 1 base, and 16 bases separated the two germline ends. The germline CDR1 and CDR2 sequences are MNHEY and SVGAGI. This CDR3 comprises 16 residues. DNA of the CDR3: TGTGCCAGCAGTTCTAGACGAACGGGACAGAACACTGAAGCTTTCTTT. This codes for CASSSRRTGQNTEAFF.

The genes are TRBV6-5 and TRBJ1-1; D not resolved. V was pared by 1 base and J by 1 base, with 10 bases between. The germline V gene has CDR1 MNHEY and CDR2 SVGAGI. The CDR3 runs 15 residues. This chain's CDR3 is CASSYFGPSNTEAFF. Here the CDR3 DNA reads TGTGCCAGCAGTTACTTTGGCCCCTCGAACACTGAAGCTTTCTTT.

V gene TRBV5-1 combines with J gene TRBJ1-3; unclear D gene. The CDR3 loop spans 14 amino acids. V was cut by 2 bases and J by 1 base, with 7 bases left in between. CDR1 is SGHRS, CDR2 YFSETQ, per germline. The chain's CDR3 is CASSFEGSGNTIYF. DNA for the CDR3: TGCGCCAGCAGCTTTGAGGGTTCTGGAAACACCATATATTTT.

This clone was found a few times. The chain links TRBV6-5 to TRBJ1-5; a possible D gene is TRBD1 (6 bases). Trimming pared 6 bases from V and 2 bases from J, leaving 11 bases between. The length of the CDR3 is 14 residues. CDR1 is MNHEY, CDR2 SVGAGI, per germline. The CDR3 is CASRATGGNQPQHF. CDR3 coding DNA: TGTGCCAGCAGGGCGACAGGCGGCAATCAGCCCCAGCATTTT.

The chain recombines TRBV10-3 with TRBJ2-1; 7 positions match TRBD2. This CDR3 spans 15 amino acids. The J segment lost 0 bases and the V segment lost 3 bases, leaving 2 bases of the junction unmatched. Germline V gene sequence: CDR1 ENHRY, CDR2 SYGVKD. The CDR3 loop reads CAISESGGSYNEQFF. In nucleotides, the CDR3 is TGTGCCATCAGTGAATCGGGGGGCTCCTACAATGAGCAGTTCTTC.

The chain recombines TRBV30 with TRBJ2-4; 7 bases agree with TRBD1. V lost 0 bases to trimming and J lost 3 bases; unmatched junction nucleotides: 11. There are 17 residues in the CDR3. Germline CDR1 reads GTSNPN; CDR2 reads SVGIG (reference sequence). The CDR3 DNA sequence: TGTGCCTGGAGTGTACAGGGGCTGAGCCGGGGCAAAAACATTCAGTACTTC. Its protein product is CAWSVQGLSRGKNIQYF.

The chain joins TRBV24-1 to TRBJ2-6, with D perhaps matching TRBD1 (5 bases). Germline lookup yields CDR1 KGHDR and CDR2 SFDVKD. V dropped 1 base and J dropped 1 base, with 10 bases sitting between them. The CDR3 is 17 residues long. CDR3 sequence: CATSDFTGASGANVLTF. In DNA, the CDR3 is TGTGCCACCAGTGATTTTACAGGTGCATCTGGGGCCAACGTCCTGACTTTC.

The chain couples TRBV7-8 to TRBJ1-6; D is uncertain. This CDR3 has 14 amino acids. Germline V lookup: CDR1 SGHVS, CDR2 FQNEAQ. The ends were cut back, 5 bases at V and 8 bases at J, with 13 bases in the middle. CDR3: CASSASGEDSPLHF. Written as DNA, the CDR3 is TGTGCCAGCAGCGCCTCCGGGGAAGATTCACCCCTCCACTTT.

J is TRBJ1-2 and V is TRBV4-3; 10 bases map to TRBD1. There are 15 residues in the CDR3. The V and J ends lost 0 bases and 7 bases, in that order; junction bases with no gene match: 5. CDR1 is LGHNA, CDR2 YSLEER, per germline. The CDR3, as DNA: TGCGCCAGCAGCCAAGATACGGGGACAGGGGTTGGCTACACCTTC. Translating it yields CASSQDTGTGVGYTF.

This chain connects TRBV27 to TRBJ2-7; possibly TRBD1 for D (6 bases). Germline lookup yields CDR1 MNHEY and CDR2 SMNVEV (reference sequence). V lost 2 bases and J lost 1, with 6 bases in between. This CDR3 spans 13 amino acids. The CDR3 protein is CASSLQGSYEQYF. As DNA, the CDR3 is TGTGCCAGCAGTTTACAGGGGTCCTACGAGCAGTACTTC.

This CDR3 is CASSGTGGNQPQHF. CDR3 bases: TGTGCCAGCAGTGGAACGGGGGGAAATCAGCCCCAGCATTTT. The genes are TRBV2 and TRBJ1-5, with D tentatively TRBD1 (5 bases). Between the trimmed V and J ends, which lost 4 bases and 4 bases, there was a span of 11 bases. The CDR3 is 14 amino acids. The germline V gene has CDR1 SNHLY and CDR2 FYNNEI.

Only one count was recorded for this clone. The chain has TRBV7-3 and TRBJ1-1; 8 positions match TRBD1. CDR3 length equals 14 residues. V dropped 5 bases and J dropped 1; count of bases not matched to a gene: 3. CDR1 and CDR2 (germline): SGHTA, FQGTGA. CDR3 in amino acids: CASSGGQGNTEAFF. CDR3 DNA sequence: TGTGCCAGCAGCGGTGGACAGGGGAACACTGAAGCTTTCTTT.

The V call is TRBV15, the J call TRBJ1-5; D may be TRBD1 (6 bases). Germline V gene lookup returns CDR1 LNHNV and CDR2 YYDKDF (reference sequence). The CDR3 has 15 amino acids. V was shortened by 2 bases and J by 0 bases, with 8 bases between the two germline ends. CDR3 protein: CATSRTGISNQPQHF. The CDR3 region has the DNA TGTGCCACCAGCAGAACAGGGATTAGCAATCAGCCCCAGCATTTT.

The genes are TRBV19 and TRBJ2-3; possible D gene TRBD1, 5 bases. Looked up from germline, CDR1 is LNHDA and CDR2 is SQIVND (reference sequence). This CDR3 region has 15 residues. Trimming shortened V by 3 bases and J by 0 bases, and 10 bases separated the two germline ends. DNA of the CDR3: TGTGCCAGTAGTATGGGGCGGTATAGCACAGATACGCAGTATTTT. Translation gives CASSMGRYSTDTQYF.

The J gene is TRBJ2-7, the V gene TRBV28; D may be TRBD2 (7 bases). CDR1 is MDHEN, CDR2 SYDVKM, per germline. This CDR3 contains 16 residues. V lost 3 bases and J lost 2, with 17 bases in between. CDR3 loop: CASSLGGGPTPYEQYF. The CDR3 DNA is TGTGCCAGCAGTTTGGGGGGGGGCCCGACGCCCTACGAGCAGTACTTC.

This clone has only a few counts. This chain connects TRBV28 to TRBJ1-1; D remains unclear. V was cut by 3 bases and J by 2 bases, with 7 bases left in between. The germline V gene has CDR1 MDHEN and CDR2 SYDVKM. This CDR3 has 13 amino acids. The CDR3 loop is CASSFYSNTEAFF. CDR3 coding DNA: TGTGCCAGCAGTTTCTACAGTAACACTGAAGCTTTCTTT.

The rearrangement uses TRBV13 and TRBJ1-1; TRBD1 matches 7 bases. The germline CDR1 and CDR2 sequences are PRHDT and FYEKMQ (reference sequence). V was clipped by 4 bases and J by 3 bases; unmatched bases: 8. The CDR3 has 15 amino acids. The CDR3 sequence is CASSSDRFVYTEAFF. The DNA of the CDR3 is TGTGCCAGCAGCTCGGACAGGTTCGTTTACACTGAAGCTTTCTTT.

V and J are TRBV11-1 and TRBJ2-1; 8 positions agree with TRBD2. Germline CDR1 is SGHAT and CDR2 is FQDESV (reference sequence). V shed 1 base and J 12 bases; nucleotides not matched to a gene: 11. CDR3 length equals 15 residues. The CDR3 DNA reads as TGTGCCAGCAGCTTAGAACAAGCGGGGGCGAGGGGGCAGTTCTTC. Encoded protein: CASSLEQAGARGQFF.

The rearrangement uses TRBV5-1 and TRBJ1-4; D ambiguous. The CDR3 length is 16 residues. V lost 0 bases and J 8 bases, leaving 17 bases between the germline ends. Germline V CDR1 and CDR2: SGHRS, YFSETQ. This CDR3 is CASSLGRADGGEKLFF. CDR3 nucleotides: TGCGCCAGCAGCTTGGGTCGGGCGGATGGAGGGGAAAAACTGTTTTTT.

Details on this clone: This CDR3 is also generated by other DNA sequences in the sample. This chain's CDR3 is CSANRGETQYF. CDR3 DNA sequence: TGCAGTGCTAACAGGGGAGAGACCCAGTACTTC. J is TRBJ2-5 and V is TRBV20-1; 7 bases are a match to TRBD1. This CDR3 has 11 residues. The germline CDR1 and CDR2 sequences are DFQATT and SNEGSKA (reference sequence). V gave up 4 bases and J gave up 4 bases; unmatched junction bases: 0.